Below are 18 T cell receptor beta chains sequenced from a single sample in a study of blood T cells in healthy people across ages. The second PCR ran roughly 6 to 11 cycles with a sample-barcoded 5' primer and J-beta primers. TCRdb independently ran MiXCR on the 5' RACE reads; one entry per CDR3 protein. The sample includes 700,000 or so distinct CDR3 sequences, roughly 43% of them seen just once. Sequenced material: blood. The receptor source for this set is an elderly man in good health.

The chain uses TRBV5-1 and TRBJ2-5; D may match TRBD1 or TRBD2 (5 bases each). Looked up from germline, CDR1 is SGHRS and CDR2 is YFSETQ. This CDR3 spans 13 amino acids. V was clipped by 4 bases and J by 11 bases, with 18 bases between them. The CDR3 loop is CASSPTGHNEQYF. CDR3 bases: TGCGCCAGCAGCCCCACGGGGCACAATGAGCAGTACTTC.

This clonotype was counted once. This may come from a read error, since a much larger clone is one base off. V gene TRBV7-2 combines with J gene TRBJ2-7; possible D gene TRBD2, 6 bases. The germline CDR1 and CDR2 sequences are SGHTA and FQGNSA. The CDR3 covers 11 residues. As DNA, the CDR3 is TGTGACAGCAGCTTACGGGAGGAGCAGTACTTC. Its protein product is CDSSLREEQYF.

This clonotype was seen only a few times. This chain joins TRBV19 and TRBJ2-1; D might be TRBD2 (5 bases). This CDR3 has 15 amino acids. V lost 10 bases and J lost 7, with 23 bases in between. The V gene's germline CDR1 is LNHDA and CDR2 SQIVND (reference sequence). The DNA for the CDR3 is TGTGCCACTTCCTCCCACGAGGGAAGATGGAATGAGCAGTTCTTC. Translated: CATSSHEGRWNEQFF.

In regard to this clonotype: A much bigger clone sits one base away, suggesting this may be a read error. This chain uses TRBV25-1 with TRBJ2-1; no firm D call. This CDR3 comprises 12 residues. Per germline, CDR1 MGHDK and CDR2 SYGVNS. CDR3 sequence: CAGSDRSNEQFF. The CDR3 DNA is TGTGCCGGCAGTGATCGGAGCAATGAGCAGTTCTTC. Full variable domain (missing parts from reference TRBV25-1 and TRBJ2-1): EADIYQTPRYLVIGTGKKITLECSQTMGHDKMYWYQQDPGMELHLIHYSYGVNSTEKGDLSSESTVSRIRTEHFPLTLESARPSHTSQYLCAGSDRSNEQFFGPGTRLTVL.

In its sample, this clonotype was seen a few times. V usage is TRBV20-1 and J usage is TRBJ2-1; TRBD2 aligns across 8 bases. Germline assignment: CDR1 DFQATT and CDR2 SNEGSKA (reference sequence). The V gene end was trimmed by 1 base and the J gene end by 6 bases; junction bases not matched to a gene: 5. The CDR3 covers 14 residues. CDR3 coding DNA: TGCAGTGCTAGAGCCGGGACTAGGAGCAATGAGCAGTTCTTC. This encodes CSARAGTRSNEQFF.

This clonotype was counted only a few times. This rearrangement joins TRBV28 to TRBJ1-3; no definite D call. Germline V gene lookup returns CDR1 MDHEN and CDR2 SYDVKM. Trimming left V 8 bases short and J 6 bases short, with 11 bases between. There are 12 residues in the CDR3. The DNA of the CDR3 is TGTGCCAGCGGCCGTCGAGTAAACACCATATATTTT. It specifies CASGRRVNTIYF. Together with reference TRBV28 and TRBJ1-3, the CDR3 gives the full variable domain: DVKVTQSSRYLVKRTGEKVFLECVQDMDHENMFWYRQDPGLGLRLIYFSYDVKMKEKGDIPEGYSVSREKKERFSLILESASTNQTSMYLCASGRRVNTIYFGEGSWLTVV.

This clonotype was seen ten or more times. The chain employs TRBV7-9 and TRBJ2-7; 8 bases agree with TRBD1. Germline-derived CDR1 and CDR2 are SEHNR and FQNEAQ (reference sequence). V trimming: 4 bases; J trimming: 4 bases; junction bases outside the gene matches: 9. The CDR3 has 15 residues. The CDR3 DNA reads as TGTGCCAGCAGCTACGGGACAGGTAGCCCTTACGAGCAGTACTTC. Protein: CASSYGTGSPYEQYF.

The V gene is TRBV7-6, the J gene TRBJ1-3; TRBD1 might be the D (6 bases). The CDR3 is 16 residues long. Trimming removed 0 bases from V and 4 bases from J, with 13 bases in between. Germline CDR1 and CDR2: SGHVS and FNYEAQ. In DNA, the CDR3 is TGTGCCAGCAGCTTAGCGACCGGGACAACGGGAAACACCATATATTTT. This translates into CASSLATGTTGNTIYF.

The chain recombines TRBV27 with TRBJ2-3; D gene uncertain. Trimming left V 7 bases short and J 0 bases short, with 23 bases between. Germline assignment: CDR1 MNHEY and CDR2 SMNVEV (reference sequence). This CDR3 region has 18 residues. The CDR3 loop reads CASTRKFGGATSTDTQYF. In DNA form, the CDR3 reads TGTGCCAGCACCCGCAAGTTTGGCGGCGCAACTAGCACAGATACGCAGTATTTT.

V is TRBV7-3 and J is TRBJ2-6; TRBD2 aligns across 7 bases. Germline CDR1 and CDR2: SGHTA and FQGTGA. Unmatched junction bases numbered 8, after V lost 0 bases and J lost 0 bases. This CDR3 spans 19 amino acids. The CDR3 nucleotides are TGTGCCAGCAGCTTAACGTCTGGACTAGTATTCTCTGGGGCCAACGTCCTGACTTTC. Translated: CASSLTSGLVFSGANVLTF.

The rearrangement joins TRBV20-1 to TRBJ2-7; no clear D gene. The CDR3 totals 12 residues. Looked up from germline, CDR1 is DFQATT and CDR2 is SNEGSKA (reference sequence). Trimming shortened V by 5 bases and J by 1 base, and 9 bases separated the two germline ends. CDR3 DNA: TGCAGTGCTGTCACAGAATCCTACGAGCAGTACTTC. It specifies CSAVTESYEQYF.

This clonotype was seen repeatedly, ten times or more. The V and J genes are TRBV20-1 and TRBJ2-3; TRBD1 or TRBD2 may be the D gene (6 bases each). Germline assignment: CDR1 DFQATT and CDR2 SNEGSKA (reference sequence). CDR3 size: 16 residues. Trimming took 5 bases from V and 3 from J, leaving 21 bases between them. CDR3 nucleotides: TGCAGTGCTCCCCCCGGGGGCAGGGGCGGGACAGATACGCAGTATTTT. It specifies CSAPPGGRGGTDTQYF.

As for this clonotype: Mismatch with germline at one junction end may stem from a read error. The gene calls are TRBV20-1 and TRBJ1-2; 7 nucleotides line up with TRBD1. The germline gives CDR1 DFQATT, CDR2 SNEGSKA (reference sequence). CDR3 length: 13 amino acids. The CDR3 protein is CSARVGTENGCTF. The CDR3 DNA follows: TGCAGTGCTAGAGTGGGGACAGAAAATGGCTGCACCTTC.

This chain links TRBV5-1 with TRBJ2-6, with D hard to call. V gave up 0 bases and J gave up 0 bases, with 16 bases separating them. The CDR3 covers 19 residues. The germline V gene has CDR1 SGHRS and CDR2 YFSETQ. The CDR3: CASSLAAGQDNSGANVLTF. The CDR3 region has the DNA TGCGCCAGCAGCTTGGCGGCCGGCCAGGATAACTCTGGGGCCAACGTCCTGACTTTC.

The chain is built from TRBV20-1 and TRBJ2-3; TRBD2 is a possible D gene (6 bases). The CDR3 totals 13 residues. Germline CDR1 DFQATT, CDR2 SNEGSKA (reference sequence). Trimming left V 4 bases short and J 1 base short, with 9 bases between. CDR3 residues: CSANPGGTDTQYF. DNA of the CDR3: TGCAGTGCTAACCCGGGGGGCACAGATACGCAGTATTTT.

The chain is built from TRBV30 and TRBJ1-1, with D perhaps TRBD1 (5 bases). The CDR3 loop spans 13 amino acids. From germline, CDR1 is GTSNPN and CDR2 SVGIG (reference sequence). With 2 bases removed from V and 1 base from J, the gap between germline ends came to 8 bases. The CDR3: CAWSIGGNTEAFF. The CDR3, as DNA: TGTGCCTGGAGTATCGGGGGGAACACTGAAGCTTTCTTT.

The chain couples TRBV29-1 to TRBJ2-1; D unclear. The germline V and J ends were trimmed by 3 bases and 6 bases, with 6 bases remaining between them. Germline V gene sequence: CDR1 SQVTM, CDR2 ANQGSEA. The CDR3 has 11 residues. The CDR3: CSVDYSNEQFF. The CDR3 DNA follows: TGCAGCGTTGATTACAGCAATGAGCAGTTCTTC.

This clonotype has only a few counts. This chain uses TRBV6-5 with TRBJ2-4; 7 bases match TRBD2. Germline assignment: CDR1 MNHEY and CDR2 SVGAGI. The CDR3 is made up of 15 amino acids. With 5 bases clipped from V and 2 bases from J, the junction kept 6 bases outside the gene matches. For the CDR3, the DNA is TGTGCCAGCAGTAAGAGGGAGGGGTCCAAAAACATTCAGTACTTC. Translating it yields CASSKREGSKNIQYF.